This record covers a single TCR beta chain. The sample belongs to a study of blood T cell repertoires in COVID-19. Seattle patients were enrolled while actively infected and followed longitudinally. The V segment lost 4 bases and the J segment 4 bases; nucleotides outside the gene matches: 9. The V gene's germline CDR1 is KGHSH and CDR2 LQKENI. This CDR3 region has 17 residues. The data were produced by immunoSEQ multiplex PCR, yet TCRdb's version contains in-frame clones alone and is incomplete. The table has some 390,000 clones, 87% seen once. The specimen was peripheral blood. The receptor comes from a woman in her sixties or seventies with COVID-19, enrolled during active disease. The V and J genes are TRBV18 and TRBJ2-3, with 12 bases that match TRBD2. CDR3 in amino acids: CASSRTSSGGASDTQYF. As DNA, the CDR3 is TGTGCCAGCTCACGAACCTCTAGCGGGGGGGCGTCAGATACGCAGTATTTT.